The source of this TCR beta chain is a study of blood T cell repertoires in COVID-19. At the level of the study: Sample material is recorded as cDNA or gDNA derived from T cells, B-cell-depleted T cells, or PBMCs.

Sequencing used immunoSEQ multiplex PCR; TCRdb keeps in-frame clones, though not all of them. The sample holds some 270,000 clones; around 85% are singletons and the top ten take approximately 8.6%. CDR1 and CDR2 from the germline V gene are SEHNR and FQNEAQ (reference sequence). The ends lost 6 bases at V and 0 bases at J; junction bases unmatched: 16. The CDR3 spans 19 residues. Participant-given clinical history determined each cohort assignment. Material for sequencing was PBMCs or T cells enriched from blood (not recorded which). This TCR was recovered from a woman in her fifties or sixties with acute COVID-19. This chain joins TRBV7-9 and TRBJ1-2; TRBD1 aligns across 10 bases. CDR3: CASRSKETGGSLANYGYTF. The CDR3 region has the DNA TGTGCCAGCAGATCAAAGGAGACAGGGGGCAGTTTGGCTAACTATGGCTACACCTTC. The entire variable domain, with the rest obtained from reference TRBV7-9 and TRBJ1-2, is as follows: DTGVSQNPRHKITKRGQNVTFRCDPISEHNRLYWYRQTLGQGPEFLTYFQNEAQLEKSRLLSDRFSAERPKGSFSTLEIQRTEQGDSAMYLCASRSKETGGSLANYGYTFGSGTRLTVV.